Listed below are T cell receptor beta chains from one sample, sequenced in a study of blood T cell repertoires in COVID-19. Only in-frame clones appear in the TCRdb table, and some are missing; sequencing was by immunoSEQ multiplex PCR. In the table there are some 240,000 clones, 84% of which are singletons. Sequencing was performed on peripheral blood. The receptor source for this set is a woman aged 40 to 55 who had recovered from COVID-19. CDR3s include the opening cysteine and the closing phenylalanine or tryptophan. The D gene is left open where the match is weak. Expanded clones get a size class; other rows say once, few or many, or leave the size out.

V	D	size	J	CDR3	DNA
TRBV5-1	TRBD1	.	TRBJ2-3	CASSTGQGDEYF	TGCGCCAGCAGCACGGGACAGGGCGACGAGTATTTT
TRBV3-1/TRBV3-2	TRBD1	once	TRBJ2-1	CASSHLAGGNEQFF	TGTGCCAGCAGCCATTTGGCAGGGGGCAATGAGCAGTTCTTC
TRBV9	TRBD1	few	TRBJ1-6	CASSGSTGANSPLHF	TGTGCCAGCAGCGGTTCGACAGGGGCTAATTCACCCCTCCACTTT
TRBV7-3	.	.	TRBJ1-2	CASSRTQGGYTF	TGTGCCAGCAGCCGCACCCAGGGTGGCTACACCTTC
TRBV5-1	.	.	TRBJ2-5	CASSFVGGAQETQYF	TGCGCCAGCAGCTTTGTAGGGGGGGCCCAAGAGACCCAGTACTTC
TRBV18	.	.	TRBJ2-5	CASRPGSQETQYF	TGTGCCAGCCGACCGGGGAGCCAAGAGACCCAGTACTTC
TRBV12-5	TRBD1	.	TRBJ1-4	CASGPGTGEHEKLFF	TGTGCTAGTGGTCCTGGGACAGGGGAGCATGAAAAACTGTTTTTT
TRBV19	.	.	TRBJ1-3	CASSLRLQGFGNTIYF	TGTGCCAGTAGTCTCCGGTTACAGGGCTTTGGAAACACCATATATTTT
TRBV7-2	TRBD1	.	TRBJ1-2	CASSFTGTGQYGYTF	TGTGCCAGCAGCTTCACCGGGACAGGACAATATGGCTACACCTTC
TRBV30	.	.	TRBJ1-3	CAWSYRQRGTIYF	TGTGCCTGGAGTTATCGACAGAGAGGCACCATATATTTT
TRBV2	.	.	TRBJ2-7	CASLPLIPFSYEQYF	TGTGCCAGCCTCCCCCTAATCCCGTTCTCCTACGAGCAGTACTTC
TRBV6-5	TRBD2	.	TRBJ2-5	CAARHSGGVQETQYF	TGTGCCGCCCGACATAGCGGGGGGGTCCAAGAGACCCAGTACTTC
TRBV28	.	.	TRBJ1-5	CASSFKRRAGSGIGVVYSNQPQHF	TGTGCCAGCAGTTTTAAAAGGAGGGCTGGCAGTGGGATCGGGGTAGTCTATAGCAATCAGCCCCAGCATTTT
TRBV28	TRBD1	few	TRBJ1-5	CASSSGQGSQPQHF	TGTGCCAGCAGTTCGGGACAGGGCTCCCAGCCCCAGCATTTT
TRBV7-3	TRBD1	.	TRBJ2-3	CASSLKGTGAPDTQYF	TGTGCCAGCAGCTTAAAAGGGACAGGGGCTCCAGATACGCAGTATTTT
TRBV9	.	.	TRBJ1-1	CASSSFGGAGTEAFF	TGTGCCAGCAGCTCATTCGGAGGGGCTGGCACTGAAGCTTTCTTT
TRBV5-1	TRBD1	.	TRBJ1-1	CASSLDRASEAFF	TGCGCCAGCAGCCTGGACAGGGCGTCTGAAGCTTTCTTT
TRBV2	.	once	TRBJ1-5	CASSEGRDGPQHF	TGTGCCAGCAGTGAAGGCCGGGATGGGCCCCAGCATTTT
TRBV6-2/TRBV6-3	TRBD1	few	TRBJ1-2	CASSDAGTGLGYTF	TGTGCCAGCAGCGATGCCGGGACAGGGTTGGGCTACACCTTC
TRBV5-1	.	.	TRBJ1-5	CASSLDGGAWQPQHF	TGCGCCAGCAGCCTAGACGGCGGCGCATGGCAGCCCCAGCATTTT
TRBV11-2	.	.	TRBJ1-4	CASSSQEGGKLFF	TGTGCCAGCAGCTCCCAGGAGGGCGGAAAACTGTTTTTT
TRBV6-5	TRBD1	.	TRBJ2-7	CASTGTVASEQYF	TGTGCCAGCACTGGGACAGTGGCGAGCGAGCAGTACTTC
TRBV18	.	.	TRBJ2-7	CASSPVTGTYEQYF	TGTGCCAGCTCACCAGTGACAGGGACTTACGAGCAGTACTTC
TRBV29-1	TRBD2	.	TRBJ2-1	CSVGGLAGLNNEQFF	TGCAGCGTTGGGGGACTAGCGGGATTGAACAATGAGCAGTTCTTC
TRBV24-1	TRBD2	.	TRBJ2-2	CATWTSGLQDTGELFF	TGTGCCACCTGGACTAGCGGGCTTCAGGACACCGGGGAGCTGTTTTTT
TRBV3-1/TRBV3-2	.	once	TRBJ2-1	CASSQVSGEQFF	TGTGCCAGCAGCCAAGTCTCGGGGGAGCAGTTCTTC
TRBV7-9	.	once	TRBJ2-7	CASSLVAQDDKSYEQYF	TGTGCCAGCAGCTTAGTGGCCCAAGACGACAAGTCCTACGAGCAGTACTTC
TRBV10-3	TRBD2	.	TRBJ2-7	CAAYGGGVSGGGYEQYF	TGTGCCGCCTACGGCGGGGGGGTGTCAGGGGGTGGCTACGAGCAGTACTTC
TRBV28	.	.	TRBJ1-5	CASTDRLNQPQHF	TGTGCCAGCACGGACAGATTAAATCAGCCCCAGCATTTT
TRBV29-1	TRBD1	once	TRBJ1-3	CSVGGSRGRPGNTIYF	TGCAGCGTTGGGGGAAGCAGGGGGCGCCCTGGAAACACCATATATTTT
TRBV7-2	.	.	TRBJ2-7	CASSLYVSYSYEQYF	TGTGCCAGCAGCTTATACGTGTCCTACTCCTACGAGCAGTACTTC
TRBV7-2	.	once	TRBJ2-3	CASSLGPYKTDTQYF	TGTGCCAGCAGCTTAGGTCCCTATAAAACAGATACGCAGTATTTT
TRBV5-1	.	once	TRBJ1-1	CASSLDGEGRQTEAFF	TGCGCCAGCAGCTTGGATGGGGAGGGGCGGCAGACTGAAGCTTTCTTT
TRBV28	TRBD1	.	TRBJ1-2	CASSPGQGGGYTF	TGTGCCAGCAGTCCTGGACAGGGAGGAGGCTACACCTTC
TRBV29-1	.	.	TRBJ2-3	CSVEAPPDTQYF	TGCAGCGTTGAAGCTCCTCCAGATACGCAGTATTTT
TRBV24-1	.	few	TRBJ2-2	CATSERTGELFF	TGTGCCACCAGTGAGCGTACCGGGGAGCTGTTTTTT
TRBV3-1/TRBV3-2	TRBD1	once	TRBJ1-1	CASSQAAGGSAEAFF	TGTGCCAGCAGCCAAGCCGCAGGGGGCTCGGCTGAAGCTTTCTTT
TRBV10-3	.	.	TRBJ1-2	CATRTATNYGYTF	TGTGCCACTCGGACAGCTACTAACTATGGCTACACCTTC
TRBV6-2/TRBV6-3	.	.	TRBJ1-5	CASSYQASNQPQHF	TGTGCCAGCAGTTACCAAGCTAGCAATCAGCCCCAGCATTTT
TRBV30	.	few	TRBJ1-5	CAWSVAARQPQHF	TGTGCCTGGAGTGTTGCTGCTAGACAGCCCCAGCATTTT
TRBV18	.	once	TRBJ1-1	CASSPRDLGRAFF	TGTGCCAGCTCACCCAGGGATCTCGGGAGAGCTTTCTTT
TRBV5-1	TRBD1	many	TRBJ1-6	CASSLEGAGSPLHF	TGCGCCAGCAGCTTGGAGGGGGCCGGATCACCCCTCCACTTT
TRBV7-2	.	.	TRBJ2-1	CASSLYEDNEQFF	TGTGCCAGCAGCTTATATGAGGACAATGAGCAGTTCTTC
TRBV18	.	.	TRBJ1-1	CASSGQEDRNTEAFF	TGTGCCAGCTCCGGGCAGGAGGACAGGAACACTGAAGCTTTCTTT
TRBV6-1	TRBD2	.	TRBJ2-5	CASSDILAGLQETQYF	TGTGCCAGCAGTGATATACTAGCGGGGCTCCAAGAGACCCAGTACTTC
TRBV7-9	TRBD1	.	TRBJ2-7	CASSPSTGGFSYEQYF	TGTGCCAGCAGCCCGTCTACAGGGGGGTTCTCCTACGAGCAGTACTTC
TRBV6-5	TRBD1	.	TRBJ2-1	CASSRGGQGRVEQFF	TGTGCCAGCAGCCGAGGGGGACAGGGGCGCGTTGAGCAGTTCTTC
TRBV6-5	TRBD1	.	TRBJ1-1	CASKGQLNTEAFF	TGTGCCAGCAAGGGACAGTTGAACACTGAAGCTTTCTTT
TRBV19	TRBD1	.	TRBJ2-2	CASSTDRAGTGELFF	TGTGCCAGTAGTACCGACAGGGCCGGAACCGGGGAGCTGTTTTTT
TRBV4-1	.	.	TRBJ1-1	CASSQDLWDMNTEAFF	TGCGCCAGCAGCCAAGATTTGTGGGACATGAACACTGAAGCTTTCTTT
TRBV20-1	.	.	TRBJ2-3	CSASKLYSTDTQYF	TGCAGTGCTAGTAAACTATATAGCACAGATACGCAGTATTTT
TRBV5-1	TRBD1	once	TRBJ1-4	CASSLGQGSSTNEKLFF	TGCGCCAGCAGCCTTGGACAGGGATCCTCAACTAATGAAAAACTGTTTTTT
TRBV28	.	.	TRBJ2-3	CASSRIGGGTDTQYF	TGTGCCAGCAGTCGTATAGGGGGGGGCACAGATACGCAGTATTTT
TRBV7-2	.	.	TRBJ2-2	CASSATGLNTGELFF	TGTGCCAGCAGCGCGACAGGCCTGAACACCGGGGAGCTGTTTTTT
TRBV2	TRBD1	few	TRBJ1-6	CASRDREGSPLHF	TGTGCCAGCAGGGACAGGGAGGGTTCACCCCTCCACTTT
TRBV5-1	TRBD1	few	TRBJ1-2	CASSLGVTGDYGYTF	TGCGCCAGCAGCTTGGGAGTGACAGGGGACTATGGCTACACCTTC
TRBV5-4	.	.	TRBJ1-2	CASSTGQLYGYTF	TGTGCCAGCAGCACCGGACAACTCTATGGCTACACCTTC